The entry below gives a single TCR beta chain sequence along with its context. Generated by immunoSEQ multiplex PCR, the TCRdb table keeps only in-frame clones and is missing some. The sample holds about 130,000 clones; roughly nine tenths are singletons and the top ten take approximately 3.5%. This specimen comes from a study of blood T cell repertoires in COVID-19. Germline values: CDR1 LGHDT, CDR2 YNNKEL (reference sequence). V shed 4 bases, J shed 3 bases, and the junction held 9 bases outside the gene matches. The CDR3 length is 17 residues. This TCR was sampled from a man in his fifties with active COVID-19. The chain employs TRBV3-1 (or the pseudogene TRBV3-2) and TRBJ2-3; 11 nucleotides match TRBD2. The sample taken for sequencing was peripheral blood. This CDR3 is CASSRKLTSGGTDTQYF. In nucleotides, the CDR3 is TGTGCCAGCAGCCGAAAGCTTACTAGCGGGGGAACAGATACGCAGTATTTT.